Below, 9 T cell receptor beta chains from the same sample are listed, as sequenced in a study of radiation and T cells in renal cell carcinoma. TCRdb keeps only in-frame clones here, not all; method: immunoSEQ multiplex PCR. The table shows around 86,000 clones, with approximately 86% occurring only once. Time point defined: blood 2 weeks post-SBRT. Treatment meaning: 15 Gy SBRT to primary tumor, nephrectomy 4 weeks later. Sequencing used blood, obtained from a patient whose treatment included radiotherapy and nephrectomy. The receptors were sampled from a woman in her 50s with renal cell carcinoma.

This clone was recorded only once. The rearrangement joins TRBV4-1 to TRBJ2-3; D remains unclear. The V end lost 7 bases, the J end lost 3 bases, and 14 bases lay between the germline ends. This CDR3 comprises 14 residues. Per germline, CDR1 MGHRA and CDR2 YSYEKL. Written as DNA, the CDR3 is TGCGCCAGCAAGCCAAGGAGAGATACAGATACGCAGTATTTT. It encodes CASKPRRDTDTQYF.

CDR3 sequence (DNA): TGTGCCAGCAGCCCACAAGAATACTACGAGCAGTACTTC. Protein sequence: CASSPQEYYEQYF. The V gene is TRBV28, the J gene TRBJ2-7; D not resolved. CDR1 is MDHEN and CDR2 is SYDVKM in the germline V gene. Trimming pared 6 bases from V and 3 bases from J, leaving 12 bases between. The CDR3 runs to 13 residues.

The J gene is TRBJ1-2, the V gene TRBV4-2; D not resolved. CDR3 length: 13 amino acids. CDR1 is LGHNA, CDR2 YNFKEQ, per germline. Trimming took off 3 bases at V and 0 bases at J, with 5 bases between the two ends. CDR3 in amino acids: CASSQRPNYGYTF. The CDR3 DNA reads as TGTGCCAGCAGCCAGAGACCTAACTATGGCTACACCTTC.

The rearrangement uses TRBV7-2 and TRBJ1-2; no clear D gene. The germline V gene has CDR1 SGHTA and CDR2 FQGNSA. Trimming left V 4 bases short and J 3 bases short, with 9 bases between. This CDR3 contains 13 residues. CDR3 amino acids: CASSSLGHYGYTF. The CDR3 DNA follows: TGTGCCAGCAGCTCCCTTGGCCACTATGGCTACACCTTC.

The table lists this clone with a few counts. The J gene is TRBJ2-3, the V gene TRBV25-1; D not certain. Per germline, CDR1 MGHDK and CDR2 SYGVNS. V was shortened by 5 bases and J by 2 bases, with 8 bases between the two germline ends. The CDR3 contains 13 residues. The CDR3 DNA reads as TGTGCCAGCAGTCTGGGCATCACAGATACGCAGTATTTT. Protein: CASSLGITDTQYF.

The genes are TRBV30 and TRBJ1-1; tentatively, D is TRBD1 (5 bases). V lost 4 bases and J 5 bases, leaving 11 bases between the germline ends. In germline, CDR1 is GTSNPN, CDR2 SVGIG (reference sequence). The CDR3 contains 12 residues. The CDR3: CAWTGMGTEAFF. DNA for the CDR3: TGTGCCTGGACAGGGATGGGGACTGAAGCTTTCTTT.

This chain joins TRBV6-1 and TRBJ2-3; D perhaps matches TRBD1 (5 bases). Per germline, CDR1 MNHNS and CDR2 SASEGT. The CDR3 runs to 14 residues. V gave up 1 base and J gave up 4 bases, with 9 bases separating them. The CDR3 loop reads CASSEVDSADTQYF. CDR3 bases: TGTGCCAGCAGTGAAGTTGACAGTGCAGATACGCAGTATTTT.

The chain combines TRBV10-2 with TRBJ2-7; 14 bases match TRBD2. Losses at the gene ends were 5 bases for V and 11 bases for J; bases not matched to a gene: 8. The CDR3 is made up of 14 amino acids. CDR1 and CDR2 (germline): WSHSY, SAAADI. The CDR3 nucleotides read TGCGCCAGCAGTACCTCCGGGACTAGCGGGAGTAAGTACTTC. Its translation is CASSTSGTSGSKYF.

This clone occurred once. The CDR3 DNA reads TGCGCCAGCAGCCCTAGCGGGGGGGCCGGCGGGGAGCTGTTTTTT. Its translation is CASSPSGGAGGELFF. This sequence joins TRBV5-1 and TRBJ2-2; 12 nucleotides align to TRBD2. Losses at the gene ends were 4 bases for V and 7 bases for J; bases not matched to a gene: 5. The CDR3 covers 15 residues. Per germline, CDR1 SGHRS and CDR2 YFSETQ.